The rows below give T cell receptor beta chains drawn from one sample of a study of blood T cell repertoires in COVID-19. Sequenced by immunoSEQ multiplex PCR; TCRdb stores in-frame clones only, minus some. The table records about 220,000 clones, around four fifths of them present only once. Sequenced material: PBMCs or T cells enriched from blood (not recorded which). The receptors here all came from a woman aged 40 to 50 who had been exposed to COVID-19. The conserved cysteine and the conserved F or W are not part of the CDR3 here.

length	J	V	CDR3
12	TRBJ2-1	TRBV3-1/TRBV3-2	ASSQKRGGTTIF
13	TRBJ2-2	TRBV11-3	ASSSFGRGTGELF
13	TRBJ2-7	TRBV5-1	ASSLGQGARYEQY
17	TRBJ1-5	TRBV11-2	ASSLGNRDRRNSNQPQH
10	TRBJ1-2	TRBV28	ASSPRRYGYT
14	TRBJ2-3	TRBV7-2	ASSLASGTSVGTQY
13	TRBJ1-1	TRBV6-1	ASSEVSHMNTEAF
14	TRBJ2-5	TRBV11-2	ASSLAMTSPQETQY
12	TRBJ1-5	TRBV7-2	ASSQQGGDQPQH
11	TRBJ1-2	TRBV12-3/TRBV12-4	ASSPDSRYGYT
12	TRBJ2-5	TRBV7-9	ASSLTSRGETQY
15	TRBJ1-2	TRBV7-3	ASSLTHGQGAFGGYT
13	TRBJ1-2	TRBV5-1	ASSLQEGTGYGYT
11	TRBJ2-3	TRBV2	ASSQLAGYTQY
13	TRBJ2-5	TRBV29-1	SALKEGLAGETQY
11	TRBJ2-7	TRBV27	ASSLRWAYEQY
12	TRBJ1-1	TRBV5-6	ASSLMTANTEAF
13	TRBJ1-5	TRBV4-1	ASSQIQGSNQPQH
13	TRBJ1-5	TRBV5-5	ASSLGWQGNQPQH
13	TRBJ1-1	TRBV19	ASMARDRGNTEAF